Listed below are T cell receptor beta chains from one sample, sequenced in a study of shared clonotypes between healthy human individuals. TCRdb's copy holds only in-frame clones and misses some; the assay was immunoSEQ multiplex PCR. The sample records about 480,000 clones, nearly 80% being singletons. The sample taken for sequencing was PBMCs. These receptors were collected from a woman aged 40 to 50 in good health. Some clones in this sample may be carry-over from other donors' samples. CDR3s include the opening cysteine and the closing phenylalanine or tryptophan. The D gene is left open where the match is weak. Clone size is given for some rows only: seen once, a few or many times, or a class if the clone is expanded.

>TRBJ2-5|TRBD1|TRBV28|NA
CASSLGGTGGQETQYF
TGTGCCAGCAGTTTGGGAGGGACAGGGGGCCAAGAGACCCAGTACTTC
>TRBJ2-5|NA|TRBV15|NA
CATSRDWSIGPTQYF
TGTGCCACCAGCAGAGATTGGAGTATAGGCCCGACCCAGTACTTC
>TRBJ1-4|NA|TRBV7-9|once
CASSFRAGNEKLFF
TGTGCCAGCAGTTTCCGGGCGGGAAATGAAAAACTGTTTTTT
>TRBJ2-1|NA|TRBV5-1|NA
CASSITRANEQFF
TGCGCCAGCAGCATCACCCGTGCCAATGAGCAGTTCTTC
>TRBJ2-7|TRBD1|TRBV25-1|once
CTSSALTGGIDEQYF
TGTACCAGCAGTGCCCTGACAGGGGGCATCGACGAGCAGTACTTC
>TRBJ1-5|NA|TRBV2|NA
CASSEMGNQPQHF
TGTGCCAGCAGTGAAATGGGTAATCAGCCCCAGCATTTT
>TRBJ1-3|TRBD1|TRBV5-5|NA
CASSQTGASGNTIYF
TGTGCCAGCAGCCAAACAGGGGCGTCTGGAAACACCATATATTTT
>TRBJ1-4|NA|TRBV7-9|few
CASTGGQGTEKLFF
TGTGCCAGCACCGGCGGACAAGGGACTGAAAAACTGTTTTTT
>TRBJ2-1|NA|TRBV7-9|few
CASSLMRRSNEQFF
TGTGCCAGCAGCTTGATGAGACGAAGCAATGAGCAGTTCTTC
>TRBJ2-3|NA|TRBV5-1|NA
CASSLGASSTDTQYF
TGCGCCAGCAGCTTGGGGGCTAGCTCCACAGATACGCAGTATTTT
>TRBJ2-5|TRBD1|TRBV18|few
CASSPGTVQETQYF
TGTGCCAGCTCACCCGGGACAGTCCAAGAGACCCAGTACTTC
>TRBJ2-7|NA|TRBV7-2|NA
CASSFSWGDYEQYF
TGTGCCAGCAGCTTTTCATGGGGCGACTACGAGCAGTACTTC
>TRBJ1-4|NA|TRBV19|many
CASSIGGQATNEKLFF
TGTGCCAGTAGTATAGGGGGACAAGCAACTAATGAAAAACTGTTTTTT
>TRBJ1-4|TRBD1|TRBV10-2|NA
CASSESTGWYEKLFF
TGCGCCAGCAGTGAGTCGACAGGGTGGTATGAAAAACTGTTTTTT
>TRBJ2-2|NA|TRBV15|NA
CATSRDRFGVANTGELFF
TGTGCCACCAGCAGAGATCGATTCGGGGTCGCGAACACCGGGGAGCTGTTTTTT
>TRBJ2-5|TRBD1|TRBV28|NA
CASRDRQGTYQETQYF
TGTGCCAGCAGAGACCGACAGGGGACGTACCAAGAGACCCAGTACTTC
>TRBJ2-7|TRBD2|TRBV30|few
CAWKSPNADPPLRSSGRESYEQYF
TGTGCCTGGAAGAGTCCGAACGCCGACCCACCACTACGGTCTAGCGGGAGGGAAAGCTACGAGCAGTACTTC
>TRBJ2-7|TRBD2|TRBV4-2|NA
CASSQDKRDSYEQYF
TGTGCCAGCAGCCAAGATAAGCGGGACTCCTACGAGCAGTACTTC
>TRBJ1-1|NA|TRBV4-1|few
CASSQEEATEAFF
TGCGCCAGCAGCCAAGAAGAGGCCACTGAAGCTTTCTTT
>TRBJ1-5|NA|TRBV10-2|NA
CASSEGGVGQPQHF
TGCGCCAGCAGTGAAGGGGGGGTAGGGCAGCCCCAGCATTTT
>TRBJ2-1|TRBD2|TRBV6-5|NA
CASSQTSGTYNEQFF
TGTGCCAGCAGTCAGACTAGCGGGACGTACAATGAGCAGTTCTTC
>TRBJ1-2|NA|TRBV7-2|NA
CASSQGAGPGYGYTF
TGTGCCAGCAGCCAAGGGGCGGGGCCCGGCTATGGCTACACCTTC
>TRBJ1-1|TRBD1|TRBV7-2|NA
CASSLGVLGRGRAFF
TGTGCCAGCAGCTTAGGCGTATTGGGCAGGGGGAGAGCTTTCTTT
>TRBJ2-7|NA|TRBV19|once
CASTYPPRGPGILNYEQYF
TGTGCCAGTACCTATCCCCCACGGGGGCCCGGGATCTTGAACTACGAGCAGTACTTC
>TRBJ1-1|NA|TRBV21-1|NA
CASSKLVDQMEAFF
TGTGCCAGCAGCAAATTGGTGGACCAAATGGAAGCTTTCTTT
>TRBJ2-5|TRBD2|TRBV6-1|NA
CASRTSPEETQYF
TGTGCCAGCAGGACTAGCCCTGAAGAGACCCAGTACTTC
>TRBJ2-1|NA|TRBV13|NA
CASSLPRNEQFF
TGTGCCAGCAGCTTACCGCGCAATGAGCAGTTCTTC
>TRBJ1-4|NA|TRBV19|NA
CASSIGPPEKLFF
TGTGCCAGTAGTATAGGGCCCCCGGAAAAACTGTTTTTT
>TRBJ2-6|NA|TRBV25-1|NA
CASRQGGSSGANVLTF
TGTGCCAGCAGACAGGGAGGGAGCTCTGGGGCCAACGTCCTGACTTTC
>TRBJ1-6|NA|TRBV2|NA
CARGRADNSPLHF
TGTGCCAGGGGGCGGGCGGATAATTCACCCCTCCACTTT
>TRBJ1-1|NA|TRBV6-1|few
CASSRLTEAFF
TGTGCCAGCAGTAGGTTAACTGAAGCTTTCTTT
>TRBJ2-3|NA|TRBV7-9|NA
CASSPTLAGTDTQYF
TGTGCCAGCAGCCCAACCTTAGCGGGCACAGATACGCAGTATTTT
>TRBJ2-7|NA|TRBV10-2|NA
CASSEAIAYEQYF
TGCGCCAGCAGTGAGGCCATAGCCTACGAGCAGTACTTC
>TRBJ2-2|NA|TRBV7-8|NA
CASSWGQNTGELFF
TGTGCCAGCAGCTGGGGGCAGAACACCGGGGAGCTGTTTTTT
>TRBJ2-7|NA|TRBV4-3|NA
CASSQDFPVIGEQYF
TGCGCCAGCAGCCAAGATTTCCCTGTCATTGGCGAGCAGTACTTC
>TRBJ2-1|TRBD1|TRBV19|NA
CASSTRTGGFEQFF
TGTGCCAGTAGTACAAGGACAGGAGGTTTTGAGCAGTTCTTC
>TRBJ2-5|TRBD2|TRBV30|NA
CAWRSSGGGQTQYF
TGTGCCTGGAGATCTAGCGGGGGTGGGCAGACCCAGTACTTC
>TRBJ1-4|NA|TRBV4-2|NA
CASKRDSLNSEKLFF
TGTGCCAGCAAAAGGGACTCCCTAAACAGCGAAAAACTGTTTTTT
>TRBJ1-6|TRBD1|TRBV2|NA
CASTGTGVSSPLHF
TGTGCCAGCACCGGGACAGGGGTTTCGTCACCCCTCCACTTT
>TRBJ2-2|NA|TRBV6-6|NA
CASSPHLKRNTGELFF
TGTGCCAGCAGCCCACACCTCAAACGGAACACCGGGGAGCTGTTTTTT
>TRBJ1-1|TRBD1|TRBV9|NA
CASSAPNRQGTTEAFF
TGTGCCAGCAGCGCCCCGAATCGACAGGGAACCACTGAAGCTTTCTTT
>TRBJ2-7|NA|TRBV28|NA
CATLAGYEQYF
TGTGCCACTTTGGCCGGGTACGAGCAGTACTTC
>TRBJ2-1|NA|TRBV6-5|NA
CASSLPLRVHNEQFF
TGTGCCAGCAGCCTACCACTTCGGGTCCACAATGAGCAGTTCTTC
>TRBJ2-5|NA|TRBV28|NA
CASSFRGSVQETQYF
TGTGCCAGCAGTTTTAGGGGCAGCGTCCAAGAGACCCAGTACTTC
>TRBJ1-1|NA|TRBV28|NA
CASVGRANTEAFF
TGTGCCAGCGTCGGACGGGCGAACACTGAAGCTTTCTTT
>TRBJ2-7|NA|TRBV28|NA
CASSYGGQYYEQYF
TGTGCCAGCAGCTACGGGGGACAGTACTACGAGCAGTACTTC
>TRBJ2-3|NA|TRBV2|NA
CASMGGVPSTDTQYF
TGTGCCAGCATGGGTGGGGTCCCTAGCACAGATACGCAGTATTTT
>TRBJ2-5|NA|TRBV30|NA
CAWMGAETQYF
TGTGCCTGGATGGGAGCGGAGACCCAGTACTTC
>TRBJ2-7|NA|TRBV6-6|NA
CASSPGSAEQYF
TGTGCCAGCAGCCCCGGCAGTGCCGAGCAGTACTTC
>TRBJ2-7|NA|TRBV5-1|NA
CASSIAGTASYEQYF
TGCGCCAGCAGCATAGCCGGGACGGCCTCCTACGAGCAGTACTTC
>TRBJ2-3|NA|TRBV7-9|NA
CASSLAADTDTQYF
TGTGCCAGCAGCTTAGCGGCGGACACAGATACGCAGTATTTT
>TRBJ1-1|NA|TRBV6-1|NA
CASLPGPGGTEAFF
TGTGCCAGTTTACCAGGGCCGGGGGGCACTGAAGCTTTCTTT
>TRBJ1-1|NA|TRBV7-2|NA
CASSLNIVYTEAFF
TGTGCCAGCAGCTTAAATATAGTCTACACTGAAGCTTTCTTT
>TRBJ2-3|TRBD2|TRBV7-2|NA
CASSSSGDTQYF
TGTGCCAGCAGTTCTAGCGGAGATACGCAGTATTTT
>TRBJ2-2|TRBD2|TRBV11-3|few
CASSSGLANSPGELFF
TGTGCCAGCAGCTCGGGACTAGCGAACTCCCCCGGGGAGCTGTTTTTT
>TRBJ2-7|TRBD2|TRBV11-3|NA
CASSQGTSGRVDEQYF
TGTGCCAGCAGCCAGGGGACTAGCGGGAGGGTAGACGAGCAGTACTTC
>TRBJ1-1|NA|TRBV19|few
CASATGTMNTEAFF
TGTGCCAGTGCTACCGGGACAATGAACACTGAAGCTTTCTTT